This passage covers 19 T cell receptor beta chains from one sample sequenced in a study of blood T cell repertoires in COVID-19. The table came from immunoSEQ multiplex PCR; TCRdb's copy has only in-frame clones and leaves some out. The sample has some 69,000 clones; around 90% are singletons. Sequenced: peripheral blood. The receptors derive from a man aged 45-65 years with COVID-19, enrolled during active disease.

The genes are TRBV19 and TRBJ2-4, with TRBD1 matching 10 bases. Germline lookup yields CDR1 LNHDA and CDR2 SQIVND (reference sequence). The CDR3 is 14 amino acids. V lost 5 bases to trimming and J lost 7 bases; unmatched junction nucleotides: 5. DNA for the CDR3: TGTGCCAGTAGTCGACAGGGGGCTAGGAACATTCAGTACTTC. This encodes CASSRQGARNIQYF.

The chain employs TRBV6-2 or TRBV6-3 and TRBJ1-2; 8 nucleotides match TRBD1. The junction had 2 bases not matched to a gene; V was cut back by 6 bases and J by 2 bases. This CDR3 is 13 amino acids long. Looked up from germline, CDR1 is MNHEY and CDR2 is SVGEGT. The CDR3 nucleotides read TGTGCCAGCAGCCGACAGGGGAACTATGGCTACACCTTC. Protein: CASSRQGNYGYTF.

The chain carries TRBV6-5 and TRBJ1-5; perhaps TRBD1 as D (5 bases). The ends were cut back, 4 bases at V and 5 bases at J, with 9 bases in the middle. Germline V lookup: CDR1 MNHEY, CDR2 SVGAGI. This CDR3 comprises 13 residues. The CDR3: CASSWGGDQPQHF. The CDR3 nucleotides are TGTGCCAGCAGTTGGGGGGGAGATCAGCCCCAGCATTTT.

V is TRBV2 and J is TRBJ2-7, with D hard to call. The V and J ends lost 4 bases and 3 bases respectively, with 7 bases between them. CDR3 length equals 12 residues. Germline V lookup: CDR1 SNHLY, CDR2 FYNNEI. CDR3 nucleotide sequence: TGTGCCAGCAGTGGTGTCGGCTACGAGCAGTACTTC. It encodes CASSGVGYEQYF.

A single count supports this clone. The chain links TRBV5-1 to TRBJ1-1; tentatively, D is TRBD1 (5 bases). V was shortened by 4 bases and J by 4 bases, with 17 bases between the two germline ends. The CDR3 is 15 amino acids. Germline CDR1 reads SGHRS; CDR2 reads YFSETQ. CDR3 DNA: TGCGCCAGCAGCCCCGGGTCAGGGTTGGGCACTGAAGCTTTCTTT. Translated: CASSPGSGLGTEAFF.

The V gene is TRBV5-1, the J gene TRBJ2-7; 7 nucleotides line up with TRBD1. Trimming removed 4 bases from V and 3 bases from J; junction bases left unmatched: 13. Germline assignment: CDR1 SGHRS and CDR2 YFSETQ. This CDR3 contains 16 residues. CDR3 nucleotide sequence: TGCGCCAGCAGCCCGACAAGACAGGGCGCCAACTACGAGCAGTACTTC. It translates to CASSPTRQGANYEQYF.

The CDR3 spells CASSWSGSYNEQFF. The CDR3 DNA sequence: TGTGCCAGTTCCTGGAGCGGGAGTTACAATGAGCAGTTCTTC. V is TRBV19 and J is TRBJ2-1; 8 nucleotides line up with TRBD2. The CDR3 covers 14 residues. The ends lost 8 bases at V and 4 bases at J; junction bases unmatched: 7. Germline-derived CDR1 and CDR2 are LNHDA and SQIVND (reference sequence).

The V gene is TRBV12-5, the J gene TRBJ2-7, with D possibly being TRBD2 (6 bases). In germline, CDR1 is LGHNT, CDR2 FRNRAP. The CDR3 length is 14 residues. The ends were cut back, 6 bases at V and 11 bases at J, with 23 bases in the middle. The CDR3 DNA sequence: TGTGCTAGTGGCAAACCGGGACTCCTCACGAGCAAGTACTTC. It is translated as CASGKPGLLTSKYF.

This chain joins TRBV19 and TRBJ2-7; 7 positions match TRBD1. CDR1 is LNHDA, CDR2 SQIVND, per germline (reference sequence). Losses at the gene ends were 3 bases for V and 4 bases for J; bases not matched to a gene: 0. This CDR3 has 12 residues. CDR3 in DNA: TGTGCCAGTAGTATGACAGGGTACGAGCAGTACTTC. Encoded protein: CASSMTGYEQYF.

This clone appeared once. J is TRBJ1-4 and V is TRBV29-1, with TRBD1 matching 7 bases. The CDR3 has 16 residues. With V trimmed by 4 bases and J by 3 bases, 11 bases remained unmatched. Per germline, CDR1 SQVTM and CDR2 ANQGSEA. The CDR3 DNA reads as TGCAGCGTTGTTCAGGGGAGAACAGGGGCTAATGAAAAACTGTTTTTT. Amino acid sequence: CSVVQGRTGANEKLFF. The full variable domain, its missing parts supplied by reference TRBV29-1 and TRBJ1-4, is SAVISQKPSRDICQRGTSLTIQCQVDSQVTMMFWYRQQPGQSLTLIATANQGSEATYESGFVIDKFPISRPNLTFSTLTVSNMSPEDSSIYLCSVVQGRTGANEKLFFGSGTQLSVL.

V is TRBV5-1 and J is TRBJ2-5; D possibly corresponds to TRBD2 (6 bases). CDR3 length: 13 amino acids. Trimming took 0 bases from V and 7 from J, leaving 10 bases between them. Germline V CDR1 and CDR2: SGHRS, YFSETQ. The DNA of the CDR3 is TGCGCCAGCAGCTTGGGACTAGGCGGGACCCAGTACTTC. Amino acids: CASSLGLGGTQYF.

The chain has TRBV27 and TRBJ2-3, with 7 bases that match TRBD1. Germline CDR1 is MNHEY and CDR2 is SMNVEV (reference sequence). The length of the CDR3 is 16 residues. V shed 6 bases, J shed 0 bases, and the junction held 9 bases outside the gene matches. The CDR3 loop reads CASSPSGTVSTDTQYF. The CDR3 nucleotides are TGTGCCAGCAGCCCGTCCGGGACAGTCAGCACAGATACGCAGTATTTT.

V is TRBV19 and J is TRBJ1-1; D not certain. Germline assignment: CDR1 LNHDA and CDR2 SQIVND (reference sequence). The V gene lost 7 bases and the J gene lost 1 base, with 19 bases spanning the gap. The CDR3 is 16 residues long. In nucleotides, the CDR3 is TGTGCCAGTAAGACCGTTAGTGGGCATTGGAACACTGAAGCTTTCTTT. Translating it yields CASKTVSGHWNTEAFF.

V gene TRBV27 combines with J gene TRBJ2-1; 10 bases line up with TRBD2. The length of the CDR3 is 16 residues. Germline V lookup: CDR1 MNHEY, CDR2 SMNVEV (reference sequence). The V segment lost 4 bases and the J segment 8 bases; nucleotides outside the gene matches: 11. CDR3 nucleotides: TGTGCCAGCAGTTCTATGCTAGCGGGAGTTGAGGATGAGCAGTTCTTC. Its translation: CASSSMLAGVEDEQFF.

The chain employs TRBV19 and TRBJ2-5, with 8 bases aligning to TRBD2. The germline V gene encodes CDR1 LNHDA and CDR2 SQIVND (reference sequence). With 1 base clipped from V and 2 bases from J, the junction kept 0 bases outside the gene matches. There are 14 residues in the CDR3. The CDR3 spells CASSIGGGQETQYF. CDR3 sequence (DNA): TGTGCCAGTAGTATAGGCGGGGGGCAAGAGACCCAGTACTTC.

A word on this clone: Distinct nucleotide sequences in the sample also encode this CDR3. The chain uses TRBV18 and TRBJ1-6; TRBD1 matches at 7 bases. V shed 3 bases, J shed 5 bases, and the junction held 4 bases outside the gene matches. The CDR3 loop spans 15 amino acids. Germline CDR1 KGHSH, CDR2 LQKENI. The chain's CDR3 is CASSPQQGDNSPLHF. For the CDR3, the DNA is TGTGCCAGCTCACCTCAGCAGGGGGATAATTCACCCCTCCACTTT.

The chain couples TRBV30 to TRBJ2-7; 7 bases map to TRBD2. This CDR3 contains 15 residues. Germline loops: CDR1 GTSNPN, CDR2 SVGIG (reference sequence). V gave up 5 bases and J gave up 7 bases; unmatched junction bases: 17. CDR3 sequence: CAWFPLGGRAKEQYF. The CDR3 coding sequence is TGTGCCTGGTTTCCTCTGGGAGGGAGGGCGAAGGAGCAGTACTTC.

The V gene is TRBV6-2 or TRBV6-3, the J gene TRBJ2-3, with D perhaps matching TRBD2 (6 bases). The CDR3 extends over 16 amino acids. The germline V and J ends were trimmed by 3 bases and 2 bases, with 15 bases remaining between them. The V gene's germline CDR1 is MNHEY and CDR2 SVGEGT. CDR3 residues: CASSYRSSAYTDTQYF. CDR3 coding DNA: TGTGCCAGCAGTTATCGGTCTAGCGCCTACACAGATACGCAGTATTTT.

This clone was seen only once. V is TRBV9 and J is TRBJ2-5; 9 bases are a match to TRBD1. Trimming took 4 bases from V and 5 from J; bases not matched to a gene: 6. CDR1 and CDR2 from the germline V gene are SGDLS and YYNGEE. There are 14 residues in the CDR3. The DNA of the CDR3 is TGTGCCAGCAGCCTAACAGGGGGCGGTGAGACCCAGTACTTC. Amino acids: CASSLTGGGETQYF.